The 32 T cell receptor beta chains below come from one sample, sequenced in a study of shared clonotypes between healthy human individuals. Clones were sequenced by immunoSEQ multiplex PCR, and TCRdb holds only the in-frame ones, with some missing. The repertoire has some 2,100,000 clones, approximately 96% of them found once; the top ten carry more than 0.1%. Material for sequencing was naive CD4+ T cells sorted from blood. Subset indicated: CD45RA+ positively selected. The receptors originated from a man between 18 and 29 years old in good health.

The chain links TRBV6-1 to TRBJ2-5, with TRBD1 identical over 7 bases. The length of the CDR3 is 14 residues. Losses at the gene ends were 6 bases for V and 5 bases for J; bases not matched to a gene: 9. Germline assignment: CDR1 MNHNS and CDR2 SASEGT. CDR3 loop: CASRADRARETQYF. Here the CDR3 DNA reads TGTGCCAGCAGAGCCGACAGGGCGAGGGAGACCCAGTACTTC.

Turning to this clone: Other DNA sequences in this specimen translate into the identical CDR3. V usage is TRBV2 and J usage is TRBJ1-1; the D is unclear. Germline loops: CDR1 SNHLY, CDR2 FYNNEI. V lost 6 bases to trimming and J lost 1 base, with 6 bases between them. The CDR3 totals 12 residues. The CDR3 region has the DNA TGTGCCAGCAGCAGAGAGAACACTGAAGCTTTCTTT. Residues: CASSRENTEAFF.

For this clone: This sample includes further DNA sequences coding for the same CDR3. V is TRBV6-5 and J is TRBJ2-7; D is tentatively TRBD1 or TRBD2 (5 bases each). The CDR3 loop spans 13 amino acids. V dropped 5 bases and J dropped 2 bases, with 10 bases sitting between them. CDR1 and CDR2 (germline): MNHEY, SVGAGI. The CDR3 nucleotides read TGTGCCAGCAGTCCGGGGACGGCCTACGAGCAGTACTTC. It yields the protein CASSPGTAYEQYF.

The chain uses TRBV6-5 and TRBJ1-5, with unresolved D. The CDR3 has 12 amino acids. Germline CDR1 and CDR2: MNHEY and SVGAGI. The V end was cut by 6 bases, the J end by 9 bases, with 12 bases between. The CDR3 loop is CASSPIRGPQHF. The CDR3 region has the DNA TGTGCCAGCAGCCCGATTCGGGGGCCCCAGCATTTT.

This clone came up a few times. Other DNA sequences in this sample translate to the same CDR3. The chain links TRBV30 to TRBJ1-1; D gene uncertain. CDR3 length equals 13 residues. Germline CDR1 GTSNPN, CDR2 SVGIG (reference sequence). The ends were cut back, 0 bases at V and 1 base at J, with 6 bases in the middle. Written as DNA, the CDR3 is TGTGCCTGGAGTGTAGGGAGGAACACTGAAGCTTTCTTT. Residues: CAWSVGRNTEAFF.

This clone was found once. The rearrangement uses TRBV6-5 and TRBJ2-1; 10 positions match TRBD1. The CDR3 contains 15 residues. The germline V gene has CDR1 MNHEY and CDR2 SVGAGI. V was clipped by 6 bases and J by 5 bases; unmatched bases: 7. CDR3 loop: CASSPDRGLNNEQFF. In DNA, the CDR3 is TGTGCCAGCAGCCCTGACAGGGGGCTTAACAATGAGCAGTTCTTC.

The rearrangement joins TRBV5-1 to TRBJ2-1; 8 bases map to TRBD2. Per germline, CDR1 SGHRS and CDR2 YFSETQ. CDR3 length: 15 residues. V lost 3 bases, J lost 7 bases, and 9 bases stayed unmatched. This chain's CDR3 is CASSSSPGGRNEQFF. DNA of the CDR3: TGCGCCAGCAGCTCATCCCCGGGCGGGAGGAATGAGCAGTTCTTC.

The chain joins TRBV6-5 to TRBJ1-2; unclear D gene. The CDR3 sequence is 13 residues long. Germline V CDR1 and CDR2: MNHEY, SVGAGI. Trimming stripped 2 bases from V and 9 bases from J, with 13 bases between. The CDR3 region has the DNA TGTGCCAGCAGTTACGGGCAGGCTTCGCGCTACACCTTC. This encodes CASSYGQASRYTF.

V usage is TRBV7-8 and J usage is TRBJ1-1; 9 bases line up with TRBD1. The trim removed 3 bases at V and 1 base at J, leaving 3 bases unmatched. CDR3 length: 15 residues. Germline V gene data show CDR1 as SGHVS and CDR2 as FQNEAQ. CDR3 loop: CASSLGTGRNTEAFF. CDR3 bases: TGTGCCAGCAGCTTGGGGACAGGGCGGAACACTGAAGCTTTCTTT.

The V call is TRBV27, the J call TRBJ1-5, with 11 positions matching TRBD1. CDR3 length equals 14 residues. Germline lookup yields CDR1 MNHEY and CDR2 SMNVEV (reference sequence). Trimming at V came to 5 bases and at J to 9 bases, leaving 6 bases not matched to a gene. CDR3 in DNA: TGTGCCAGCAGTCTTGGACAGGGGGCTGGGCCCCAGCATTTT. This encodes CASSLGQGAGPQHF.

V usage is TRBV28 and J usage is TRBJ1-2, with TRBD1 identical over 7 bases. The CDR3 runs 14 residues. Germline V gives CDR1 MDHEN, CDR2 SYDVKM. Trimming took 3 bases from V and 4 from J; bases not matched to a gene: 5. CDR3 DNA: TGTGCCAGCAGTTTGGAGACAGGGCTCTATGGCTACACCTTC. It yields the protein CASSLETGLYGYTF.

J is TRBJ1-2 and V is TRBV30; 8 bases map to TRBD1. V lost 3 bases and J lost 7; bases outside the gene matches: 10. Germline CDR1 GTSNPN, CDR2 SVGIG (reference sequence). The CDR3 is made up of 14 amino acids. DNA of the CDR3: TGTGCCTGGAGACGGCAGGGGACAGGTGGTGGCTACACCTTC. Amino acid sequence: CAWRRQGTGGGYTF.

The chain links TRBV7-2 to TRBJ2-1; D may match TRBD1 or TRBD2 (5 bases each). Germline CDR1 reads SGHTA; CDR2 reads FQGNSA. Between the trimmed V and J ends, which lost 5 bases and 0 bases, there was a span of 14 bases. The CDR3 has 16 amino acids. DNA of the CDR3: TGTGCCAGCAGCCAACGGGACCGTAGCTCCTACAATGAGCAGTTCTTC. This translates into CASSQRDRSSYNEQFF.

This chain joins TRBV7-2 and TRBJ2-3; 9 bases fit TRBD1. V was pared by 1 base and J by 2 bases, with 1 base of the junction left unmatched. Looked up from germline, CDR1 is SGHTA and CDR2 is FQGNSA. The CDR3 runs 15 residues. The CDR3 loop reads CASSLGDRATDTQYF. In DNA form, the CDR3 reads TGTGCCAGCAGCTTAGGGGACAGGGCCACAGATACGCAGTATTTT.

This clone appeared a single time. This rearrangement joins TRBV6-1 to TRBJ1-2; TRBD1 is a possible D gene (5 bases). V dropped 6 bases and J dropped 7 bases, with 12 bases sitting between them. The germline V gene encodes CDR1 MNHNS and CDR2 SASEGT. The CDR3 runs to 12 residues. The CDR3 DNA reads TGTGCCAGCAGGTCCGGGACCCTTGGCTACACCTTC. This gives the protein CASRSGTLGYTF.

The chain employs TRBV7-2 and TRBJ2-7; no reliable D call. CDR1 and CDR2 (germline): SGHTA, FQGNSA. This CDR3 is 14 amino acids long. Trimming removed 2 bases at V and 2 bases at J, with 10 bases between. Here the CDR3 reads CASSLNSSPYEQYF. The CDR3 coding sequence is TGTGCCAGCAGCTTAAACTCAAGTCCCTACGAGCAGTACTTC.

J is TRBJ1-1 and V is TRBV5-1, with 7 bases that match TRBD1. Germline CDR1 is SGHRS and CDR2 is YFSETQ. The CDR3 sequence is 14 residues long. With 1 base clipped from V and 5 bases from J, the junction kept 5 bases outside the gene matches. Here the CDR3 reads CASSLRDSGTEAFF. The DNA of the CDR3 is TGCGCCAGCAGCTTGCGGGACAGCGGGACTGAAGCTTTCTTT.

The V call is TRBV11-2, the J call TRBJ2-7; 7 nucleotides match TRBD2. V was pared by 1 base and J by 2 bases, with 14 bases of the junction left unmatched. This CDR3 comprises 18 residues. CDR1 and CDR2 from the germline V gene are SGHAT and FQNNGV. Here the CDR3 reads CASSLGRFLSSGTYEQYF. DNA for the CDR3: TGTGCCAGCAGCTTAGGCCGTTTTTTGTCTAGCGGTACCTACGAGCAGTACTTC.

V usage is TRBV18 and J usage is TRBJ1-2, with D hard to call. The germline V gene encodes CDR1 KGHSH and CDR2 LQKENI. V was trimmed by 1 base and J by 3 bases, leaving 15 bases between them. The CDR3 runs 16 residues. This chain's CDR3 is CASSPLPGPGDYGYTF. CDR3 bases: TGTGCCAGCTCACCACTACCGGGCCCTGGGGACTATGGCTACACCTTC.

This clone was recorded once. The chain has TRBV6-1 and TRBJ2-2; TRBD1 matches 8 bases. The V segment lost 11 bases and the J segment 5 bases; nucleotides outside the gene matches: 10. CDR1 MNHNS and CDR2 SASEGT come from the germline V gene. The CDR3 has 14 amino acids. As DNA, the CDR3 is TGTGCCGGCGGGCGGACAGGGATGACCGGGGAGCTGTTTTTT. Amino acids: CAGGRTGMTGELFF.

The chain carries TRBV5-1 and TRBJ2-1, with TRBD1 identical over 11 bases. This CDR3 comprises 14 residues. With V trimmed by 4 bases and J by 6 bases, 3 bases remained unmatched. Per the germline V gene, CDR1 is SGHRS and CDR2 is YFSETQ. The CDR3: CASSPGTGGNEQFF. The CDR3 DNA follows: TGCGCCAGCAGCCCCGGGACAGGGGGCAATGAGCAGTTCTTC. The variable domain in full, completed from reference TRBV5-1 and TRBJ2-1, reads KAGVTQTPRYLIKTRGQQVTLSCSPISGHRSVSWYQQTPGQGLQFLFEYFSETQRNKGNFPGRFSGRQFSNSRSEMNVSTLELGDSALYLCASSPGTGGNEQFFGPGTRLTVL.

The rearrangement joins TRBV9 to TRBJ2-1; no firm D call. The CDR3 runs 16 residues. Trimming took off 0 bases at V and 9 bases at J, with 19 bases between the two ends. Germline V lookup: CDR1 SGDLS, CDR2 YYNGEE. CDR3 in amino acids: CASSVGPGNGVGEQFF. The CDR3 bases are TGTGCCAGCAGCGTAGGGCCAGGCAATGGGGTGGGTGAGCAGTTCTTC. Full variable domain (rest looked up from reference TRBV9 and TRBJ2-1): DSGVTQTPKHLITATGQRVTLRCSPRSGDLSVYWYQQSLDQGLQFLIQYYNGEERAKGNILERFSAQQFPDLHSELNLSSLELGDSALYFCASSVGPGNGVGEQFFGPGTRLTVL.

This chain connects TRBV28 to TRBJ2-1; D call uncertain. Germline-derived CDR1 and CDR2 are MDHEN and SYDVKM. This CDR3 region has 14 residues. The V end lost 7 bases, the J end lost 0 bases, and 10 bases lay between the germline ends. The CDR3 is CASIRVDSYNEQFF. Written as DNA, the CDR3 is TGTGCCAGCATTAGGGTAGACTCCTACAATGAGCAGTTCTTC.

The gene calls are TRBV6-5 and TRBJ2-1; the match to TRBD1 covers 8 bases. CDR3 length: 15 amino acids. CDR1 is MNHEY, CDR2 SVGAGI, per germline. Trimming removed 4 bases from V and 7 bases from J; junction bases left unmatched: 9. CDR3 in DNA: TGTGCCAGCAGTTCTACAGGGGGTACAGGGAATGAGCAGTTCTTC. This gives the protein CASSSTGGTGNEQFF.

CDR3 amino acids: CASSATSGRARGDTQYF. The CDR3 DNA reads as TGCGCCAGCTCGGCGACTAGCGGGAGGGCCAGGGGAGATACGCAGTATTTT. The chain links TRBV5-1 to TRBJ2-3; TRBD2 matches 14 bases. This CDR3 is built from 17 residues. Unmatched junction bases numbered 12, after V lost 7 bases and J lost 5 bases. CDR1 and CDR2 (germline): SGHRS, YFSETQ.

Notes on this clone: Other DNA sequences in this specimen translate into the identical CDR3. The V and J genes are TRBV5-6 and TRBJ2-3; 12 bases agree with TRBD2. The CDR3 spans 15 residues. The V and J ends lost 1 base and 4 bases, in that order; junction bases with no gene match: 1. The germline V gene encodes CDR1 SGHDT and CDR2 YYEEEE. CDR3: CASSLLAGGPDTQYF. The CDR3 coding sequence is TGTGCCAGCAGCTTGCTAGCGGGGGGGCCAGATACGCAGTATTTT. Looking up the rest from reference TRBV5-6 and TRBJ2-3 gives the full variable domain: DAGVTQSPTHLIKTRGQQVTLRCSPKSGHDTVSWYQQALGQGPQFIFQYYEEEERQRGNFPDRFSGHQFPNYSSELNVNALLLGDSALYLCASSLLAGGPDTQYFGPGTRLTVL.

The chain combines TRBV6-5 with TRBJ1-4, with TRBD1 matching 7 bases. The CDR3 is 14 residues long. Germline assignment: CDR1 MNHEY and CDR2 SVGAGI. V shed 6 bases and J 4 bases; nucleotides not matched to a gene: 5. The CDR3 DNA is TGTGCCAGCAGGTCCGGGACAGTTAATGAAAAACTGTTTTTT. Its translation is CASRSGTVNEKLFF.

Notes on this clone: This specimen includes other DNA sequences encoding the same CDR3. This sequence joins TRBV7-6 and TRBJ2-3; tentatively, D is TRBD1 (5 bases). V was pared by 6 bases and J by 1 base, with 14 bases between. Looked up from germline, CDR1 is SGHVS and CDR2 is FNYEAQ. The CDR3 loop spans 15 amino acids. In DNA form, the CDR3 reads TGTGCCAGCAGTCCCACAGGATCCGGCACAGATACGCAGTATTTT. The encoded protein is CASSPTGSGTDTQYF.

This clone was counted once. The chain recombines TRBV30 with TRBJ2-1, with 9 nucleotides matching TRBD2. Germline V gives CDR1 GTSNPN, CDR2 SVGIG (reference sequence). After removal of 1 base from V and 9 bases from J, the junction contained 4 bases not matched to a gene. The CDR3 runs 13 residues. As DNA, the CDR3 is TGTGCCTGGAGTGCGGAGACTAGCGGTGAGCAGTTCTTC. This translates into CAWSAETSGEQFF.

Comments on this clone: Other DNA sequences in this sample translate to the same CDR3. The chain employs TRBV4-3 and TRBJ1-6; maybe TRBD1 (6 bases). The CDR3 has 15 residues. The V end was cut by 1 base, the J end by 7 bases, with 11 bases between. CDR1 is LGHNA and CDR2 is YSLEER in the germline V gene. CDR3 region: CASSQVAGANSPLHF. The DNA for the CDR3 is TGCGCCAGCAGCCAAGTTGCGGGGGCGAATTCACCCCTCCACTTT.

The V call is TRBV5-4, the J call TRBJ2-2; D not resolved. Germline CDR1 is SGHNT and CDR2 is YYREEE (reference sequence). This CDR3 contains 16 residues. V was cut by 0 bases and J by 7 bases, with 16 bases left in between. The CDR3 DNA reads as TGTGCCAGCAGCTTGGCAGGTCTCGACCCTAACGGGGAGCTGTTTTTT. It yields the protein CASSLAGLDPNGELFF.

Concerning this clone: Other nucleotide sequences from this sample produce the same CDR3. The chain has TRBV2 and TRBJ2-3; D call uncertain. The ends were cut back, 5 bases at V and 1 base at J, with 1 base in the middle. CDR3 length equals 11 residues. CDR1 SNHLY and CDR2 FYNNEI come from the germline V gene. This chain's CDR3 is CASSRTDTQYF. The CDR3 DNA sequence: TGTGCCAGCAGTCGCACAGATACGCAGTATTTT.